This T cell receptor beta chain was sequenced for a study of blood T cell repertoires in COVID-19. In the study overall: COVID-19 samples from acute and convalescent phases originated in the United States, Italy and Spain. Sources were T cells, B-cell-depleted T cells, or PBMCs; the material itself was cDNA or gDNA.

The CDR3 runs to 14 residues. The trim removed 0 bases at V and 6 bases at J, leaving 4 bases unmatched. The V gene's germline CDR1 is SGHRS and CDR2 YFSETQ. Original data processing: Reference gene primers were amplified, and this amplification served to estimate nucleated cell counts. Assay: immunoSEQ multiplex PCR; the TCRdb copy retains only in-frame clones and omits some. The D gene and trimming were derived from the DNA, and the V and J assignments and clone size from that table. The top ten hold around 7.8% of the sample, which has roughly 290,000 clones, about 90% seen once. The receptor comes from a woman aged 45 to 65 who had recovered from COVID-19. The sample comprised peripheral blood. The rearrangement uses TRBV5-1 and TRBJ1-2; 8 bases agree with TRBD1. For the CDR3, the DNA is TGCGCCAGCAGCTTGGCCGGACAGGGTGATGGCTACACCTTC. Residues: CASSLAGQGDGYTF.